What follows are 11 T cell receptor beta chains derived from one specimen sequenced in a study of blood T cell repertoires in COVID-19. Produced via immunoSEQ multiplex PCR; TCRdb's table is partial and in-frame only. The table has 450,000 to 600,000 clones, around 90% seen once. Sequences were obtained from PBMCs or T cells enriched from blood (not recorded which). The origin of the receptors is a woman aged 18-29 years who had recovered from COVID-19.

V and J are TRBV29-1 and TRBJ1-1; possible D gene TRBD1, 5 bases. Germline assignment: CDR1 SQVTM and CDR2 ANQGSEA. With 7 bases removed from V and 6 bases from J, the gap between germline ends came to 18 bases. There are 13 residues in the CDR3. Written as DNA, the CDR3 is TGCAGCGCCGCGGGGCTTGAGGGCGCTGAAGCTTTCTTT. This gives the protein CSAAGLEGAEAFF.

This rearrangement joins TRBV6-9 to TRBJ1-2; 9 nucleotides match TRBD1. V was clipped by 4 bases and J by 6 bases; unmatched bases: 6. Germline loops: CDR1 MNHGY, CDR2 SVAAGI. CDR3 length: 14 amino acids. In nucleotides, the CDR3 is TGTGCCAGCAGTTCCCGGACAGGGGCTAATGGCTACACCTTC. This gives the protein CASSSRTGANGYTF.

The count of this clone is one. The chain has TRBV9 and TRBJ1-1, with 7 bases fitting TRBD1. Germline CDR1 SGDLS, CDR2 YYNGEE. With 3 bases clipped from V and 1 base from J, the junction kept 6 bases outside the gene matches. The CDR3 runs to 15 residues. The CDR3 bases are TGTGCCAGCAGCGCTACAGGGGAGGAGAACACTGAAGCTTTCTTT. This sequence encodes CASSATGEENTEAFF.

The chain recombines TRBV2 with TRBJ2-3; 7 nucleotides agree with TRBD1. With V trimmed by 6 bases and J by 2 bases, 5 bases remained unmatched. The CDR3 has 14 amino acids. Germline values: CDR1 SNHLY, CDR2 FYNNEI. The CDR3 region has the DNA TGTGCCAGCAGACGGGACAGCAACACAGATACGCAGTATTTT. This encodes CASRRDSNTDTQYF. The full variable domain, in which reference TRBV2 and TRBJ2-3 provide the parts outside the CDR3, is EPEVTQTPSHQVTQMGQEVILRCVPISNHLYFYWYRQILGQKVEFLVSFYNNEISEKSEIFDDQFSVERPDGSNFTLKIRSTKLEDSAMYFCASRRDSNTDTQYFGPGTRLTVL.

The chain uses TRBV19 and TRBJ1-1; 11 positions agree with TRBD1. J gave up 1 base and V 7 bases, and 11 bases lay outside the gene matches. Germline assignment: CDR1 LNHDA and CDR2 SQIVND (reference sequence). This CDR3 is built from 17 residues. The CDR3 DNA reads TGTGCCAGTAAGAAAGGACAGGGGGCCAGGGGGAACACTGAAGCTTTCTTT. Translation: CASKKGQGARGNTEAFF.

Concerning this clone itself: Germline is not matched at one junction end, which may reflect a read error. The J gene is TRBJ1-1, the V gene TRBV6-6, with 8 bases that match TRBD1. The CDR3 is 16 residues long. Germline values: CDR1 MNHNY, CDR2 SVGAGI (reference sequence). For the CDR3, the DNA is TGTGCCAGCAATTACTCGACAGGGGAAATGAACACTGAAGCTTTCTTT. Translation: CASNYSTGEMNTEAFF.

The V and J genes are TRBV5-1 and TRBJ1-1; weak D call: TRBD1 (5 bases). Germline CDR1 is SGHRS and CDR2 is YFSETQ. V lost 0 bases and J lost 1, with 10 bases in between. The CDR3 contains 15 residues. For the CDR3, the DNA is TGCGCCAGCAGCTTGGTGGGGCTGGGGAACACTGAAGCTTTCTTT. Protein: CASSLVGLGNTEAFF.

This chain uses TRBV30 with TRBJ2-6; the match to TRBD1 covers 10 bases. Germline trimming cut 3 bases from V and 0 bases from J; bases unmatched to any gene: 8. This CDR3 is 18 amino acids long. Germline V gene sequence: CDR1 GTSNPN, CDR2 SVGIG (reference sequence). The CDR3 protein is CAWSGRRTGGSGANVLTF. CDR3 nucleotide sequence: TGTGCCTGGAGCGGAAGGAGGACAGGGGGCTCTGGGGCCAACGTCCTGACTTTC.

The chain has TRBV19 and TRBJ1-1; D is unclear. The CDR3 runs 14 residues. V was cut by 8 bases and J by 8 bases, with 21 bases left in between. Germline CDR1 and CDR2: LNHDA and SQIVND (reference sequence). The CDR3 spells CASSSPGVITEAFF. The CDR3 bases are TGTGCCAGTTCTTCCCCCGGGGTGATAACGGAAGCTTTCTTT.

The chain combines TRBV10-2 with TRBJ1-1; D is perhaps TRBD1 (5 bases). The germline CDR1 and CDR2 sequences are WSHSY and SAAADI. The CDR3 loop spans 12 amino acids. The V end was cut by 4 bases, the J end by 5 bases, with 8 bases between. The CDR3: CASSGGVTEAFF. In DNA form, the CDR3 reads TGCGCCAGCAGTGGGGGGGTAACTGAAGCTTTCTTT.

This chain joins TRBV30 and TRBJ1-3, with D possibly TRBD1 on 6 matching bases. V was trimmed by 5 bases and J by 4 bases, leaving 18 bases between them. CDR1 is GTSNPN, CDR2 SVGIG, per germline (reference sequence). The CDR3 totals 15 residues. The CDR3 reads CAWSFAGAGGNTIYF. The DNA for the CDR3 is TGTGCCTGGTCCTTTGCGGGGGCCGGGGGAAACACCATATATTTT.